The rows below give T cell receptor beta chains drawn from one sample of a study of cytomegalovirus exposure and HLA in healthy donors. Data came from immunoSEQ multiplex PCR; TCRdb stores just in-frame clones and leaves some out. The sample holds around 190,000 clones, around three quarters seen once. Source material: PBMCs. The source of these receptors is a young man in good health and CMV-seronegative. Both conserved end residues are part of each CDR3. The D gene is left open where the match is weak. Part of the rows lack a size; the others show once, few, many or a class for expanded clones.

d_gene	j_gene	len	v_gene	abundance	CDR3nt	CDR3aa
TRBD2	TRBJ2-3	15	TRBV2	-	TGTGCCAGCAGCTTAACTAGCGATAGCACAGATACGCAGTATTTT	CASSLTSDSTDTQYF
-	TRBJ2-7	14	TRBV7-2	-	TGTGCCAGCAGCTCTGGACTCGGTAACTACTTGCAGTACTTC	CASSSGLGNYLQYF
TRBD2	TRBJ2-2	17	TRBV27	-	TGTGCCAGCAGTTTTCTGATAAGGACTAGCGGAACCGGGGAGCTGTTTTTT	CASSFLIRTSGTGELFF
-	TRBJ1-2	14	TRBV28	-	TGTGCCAGCAGCCACAGGGTCCTTAACTATGGCTACACCTTC	CASSHRVLNYGYTF
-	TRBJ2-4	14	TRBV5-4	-	TGTGCCAGCAGCTTTGGCCCAGGGGTTAACATTCAGTACTTC	CASSFGPGVNIQYF
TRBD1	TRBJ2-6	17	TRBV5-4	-	TGTGCCAGCAGCTTGGGACAGGGAAGGGGTGGGGCCAACGTCCTGACTTTC	CASSLGQGRGGANVLTF
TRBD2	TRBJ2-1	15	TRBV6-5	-	TGTGCCAGCAGTTCCGAGACTAGCGGATACAATGAGCAGTTCTTC	CASSSETSGYNEQFF
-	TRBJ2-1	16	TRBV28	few	TGTGCCAGCAGCCCCCGGAGAGAACTAGGGGGCAATGAGCAGTTCTTC	CASSPRRELGGNEQFF
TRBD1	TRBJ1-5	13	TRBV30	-	TGTGCCTGGTCCGGGACAGTCAATCAGCCCCAGCATTTT	CAWSGTVNQPQHF
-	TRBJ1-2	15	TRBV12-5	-	TGTGCTAGTGGTTTGGTACATGGGGGGTTGGGTGGCTACACCTTC	CASGLVHGGLGGYTF
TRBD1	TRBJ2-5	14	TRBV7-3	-	TGTGCCAGCAGCTCCGGGACAGGGTTGGAGACCCAGTACTTC	CASSSGTGLETQYF
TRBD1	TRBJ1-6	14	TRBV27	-	TGTGCCAGCAGTCCCAGGGGGACCGGGTCACCCCTCCACTTT	CASSPRGTGSPLHF
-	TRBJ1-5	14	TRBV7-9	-	TGTGCCAGCAGCTTAGATCGGGGGAGCCAGCCCCAGCATTTT	CASSLDRGSQPQHF
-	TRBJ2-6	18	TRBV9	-	TGTGCCAGCAGCGCGTATGGACAGAGCCTCTCTGGGGCCAACGTCCTGACTTTC	CASSAYGQSLSGANVLTF
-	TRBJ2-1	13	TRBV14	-	TGTGCCAGCAGGACGGGAGAGGAGAATGAGCAGTTCTTC	CASRTGEENEQFF
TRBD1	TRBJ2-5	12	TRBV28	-	TGTGCCAGCGACACAGGGGGGGAGACCCAGTACTTC	CASDTGGETQYF
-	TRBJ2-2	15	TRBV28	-	TGTGCCAGCAGTTTATGGGGCTTGAACACCGGGGAGCTGTTTTTT	CASSLWGLNTGELFF
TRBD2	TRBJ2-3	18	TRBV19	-	TGTGCCAGTAGTATGACTAGCGGGGGGCCGGGGAGCACAGATACGCAGTATTTT	CASSMTSGGPGSTDTQYF
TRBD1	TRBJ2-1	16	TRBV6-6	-	TGTGCCAGCAGTTTCCGGACAGGTGGCGGAATTGGGGAGCAGTTCTTC	CASSFRTGGGIGEQFF
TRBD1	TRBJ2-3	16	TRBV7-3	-	TGTGCCAGCAGCTTAACCGGGACAGGGGTAGGAGATACGCAGTATTTT	CASSLTGTGVGDTQYF
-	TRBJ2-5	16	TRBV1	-	TGCACCAGCAGCCAAGATTGGAGGGAGGGATGGGAGACCCAGTACTTC	CTSSQDWREGWETQYF
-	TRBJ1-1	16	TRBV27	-	TGTGCCAGCAGTCCCACGTACAGGGTCGGGAACACTGAAGCTTTCTTT	CASSPTYRVGNTEAFF
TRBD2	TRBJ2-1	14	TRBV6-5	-	TGTGCCAGCAGTTACCTAGCGGGAGTGGTTGAGCAGTTCTTC	CASSYLAGVVEQFF
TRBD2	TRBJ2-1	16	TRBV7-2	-	TGTGCCAGCAGCTTGGGCCTGTGGGAGGGCATTAATGAGCAGTTCTTC	CASSLGLWEGINEQFF
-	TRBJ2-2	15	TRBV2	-	TGTGCCAGCAGTGAAGATGGCTTTGACACCGGGGAGCTGTTTTTT	CASSEDGFDTGELFF
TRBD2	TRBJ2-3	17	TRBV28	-	TGTGCCAGCAGTCGGCATTTAGCGGGAGGGTTGGCAGATACGCAGTATTTT	CASSRHLAGGLADTQYF
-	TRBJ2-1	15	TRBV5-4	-	TGTGCCAGCAGCTTAGGGGGGGGCTCCTACAATGAGCAGTTCTTC	CASSLGGGSYNEQFF
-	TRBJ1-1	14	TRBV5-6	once	TGTGCCAGCTGGGCGGCGGGCAGGGGAACTGAAGCTTTCTTT	CASWAAGRGTEAFF
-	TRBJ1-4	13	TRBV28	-	TGTGCCAGCAGCCGGGGTTACAATGAAAAACTGTTTTTT	CASSRGYNEKLFF
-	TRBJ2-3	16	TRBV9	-	TGTGCCAGCAGCCCCCGACTAGACCTGAGCGCAGATACGCAGTATTTT	CASSPRLDLSADTQYF
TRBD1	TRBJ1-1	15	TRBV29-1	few	TGCAGCTCCCGGAGGACAGGGGCTTCGAACACTGAAGCTTTCTTT	CSSRRTGASNTEAFF
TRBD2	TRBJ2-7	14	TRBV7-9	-	TGTGCCAGCAGCTTCGGGGACTATGCCCACGAGCAGTACTTC	CASSFGDYAHEQYF
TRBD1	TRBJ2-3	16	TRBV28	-	TGTGCCAGCAGTTCGGACAGGGGAATTTTGGGAGATACGCAGTATTTT	CASSSDRGILGDTQYF
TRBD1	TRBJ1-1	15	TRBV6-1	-	TGTGCCAGCAGTGAAGCAGACAGGGACTCCGCTGAAGCTTTCTTT	CASSEADRDSAEAFF
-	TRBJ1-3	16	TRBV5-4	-	TGTGCCAGCAGCTTGAACGCGTGGAGCTCTGGAAACACCATATATTTT	CASSLNAWSSGNTIYF
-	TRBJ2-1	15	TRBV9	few	TGTGCCAGCAGCGAGGGCGCGGGCTCCTACAATGAGCAGTTCTTC	CASSEGAGSYNEQFF
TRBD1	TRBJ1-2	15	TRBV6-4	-	TGTGCCAGCAGTGACGGAAGTTTAGGGGGCTGGGGCTACACCTTC	CASSDGSLGGWGYTF
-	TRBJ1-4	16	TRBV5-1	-	TGCGCCAGCCTCCCGTTGGAGGGTCGGGTTAATGAAAAACTGTTTTTT	CASLPLEGRVNEKLFF
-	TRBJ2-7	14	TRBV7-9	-	TGTGCCAGCGGCACGACAGGAAAAAGGGGGAGGCAGTACTTC	CASGTTGKRGRQYF
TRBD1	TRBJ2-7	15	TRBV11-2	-	TGTGCCAGCAGCCCGCGCCTGGGGACAGTTTACGAGCAGTACTTC	CASSPRLGTVYEQYF
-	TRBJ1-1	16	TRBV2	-	TGTGCCAGCAGTGAAGGGGCGAGGGAAGGAGACACTGAAGCTTTCTTT	CASSEGAREGDTEAFF
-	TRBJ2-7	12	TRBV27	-	TGTGCCAGCAGCCTCCAGGGGGGCGAGCAGTACTTC	CASSLQGGEQYF
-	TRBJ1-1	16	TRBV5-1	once	TGCGCCAGCACCTCCGGGAATTCCGGGGTGAACACTGAAGCTTTCTTT	CASTSGNSGVNTEAFF
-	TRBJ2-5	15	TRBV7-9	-	TGTGCCAGCCCCGCTCGGGGGTCGGATGAAGAGACCCAGTACTTC	CASPARGSDEETQYF